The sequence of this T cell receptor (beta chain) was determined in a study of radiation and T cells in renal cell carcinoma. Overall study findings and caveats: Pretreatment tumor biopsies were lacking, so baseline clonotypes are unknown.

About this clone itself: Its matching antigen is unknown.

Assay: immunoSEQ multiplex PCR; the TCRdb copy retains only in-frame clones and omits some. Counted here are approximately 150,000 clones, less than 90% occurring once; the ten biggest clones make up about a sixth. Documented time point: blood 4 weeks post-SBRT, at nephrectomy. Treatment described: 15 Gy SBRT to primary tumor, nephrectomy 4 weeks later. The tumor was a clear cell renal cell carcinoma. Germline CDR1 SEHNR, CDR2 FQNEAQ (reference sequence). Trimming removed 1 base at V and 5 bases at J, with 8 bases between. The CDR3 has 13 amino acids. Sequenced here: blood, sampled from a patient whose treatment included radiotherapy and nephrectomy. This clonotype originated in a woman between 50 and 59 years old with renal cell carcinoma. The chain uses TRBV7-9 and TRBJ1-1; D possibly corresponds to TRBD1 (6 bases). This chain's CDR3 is CASSLDRVTEAFF. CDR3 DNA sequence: TGTGCCAGCAGCTTAGACAGGGTGACTGAAGCTTTCTTT.